This entry lists 8 T cell receptor beta chains sequenced from one sample in a study of metastatic and nonmetastatic thyroid tumors (dated by TCRdb to between 2020 and 2021). Library method: PCR. Sequenced using an Illumina HiSeq 4000. TCRdb reanalyzed the raw reads on its own, using fastp at Q25 for trimming and MiXCR for clone calling, and kept in-frame beta chains. The sample table contains about 28,000 clones; only one count was recorded for roughly 15% of them. Together, the top ten hold approximately 4.5% of the sample. Before undergoing thyroid surgery, none of the patients had been given any kind of treatment. The sequencing sample was made of blood. Source of these receptors: a female donor with papillary thyroid cancer or a benign thyroid nodule (not recorded which). Some clones in this sample may be carry-over from other donors' samples.

Turning to this clone: At one boundary the junction diverges from the germline segment, which might be a read error. The CDR3 sequence: CASSEAPYGNKPQHF. The CDR3 DNA follows: TGTGCCAGCAGTGAAGCGCCTTACGGAAATAAGCCGCAGCATTTT. The chain couples TRBV6-1 to TRBJ1-5; no clear D gene. CDR3 length equals 15 residues. Germline CDR1 is MNHNS and CDR2 is SASEGT.

There are many counts of this clone. This rearrangement joins TRBV3-1 to TRBJ2-2; TRBD1 might be the D (6 bases). V shed 2 bases and J shed 6 bases, with 16 bases lying between them. Germline V CDR1 and CDR2: LGHDT, YNNKEL (reference sequence). The CDR3 runs to 16 residues. The CDR3 sequence: CASSQQRTQGSGELFF. In DNA form, the CDR3 reads TGTGCCAGCAGCCAACAACGGACACAGGGCTCCGGGGAGCTGTTTTTT.

This clone was seen at least ten times. The V call is TRBV10-3, the J call TRBJ2-5; D perhaps matches TRBD1 (5 bases). The V and J ends lost 0 bases and 4 bases respectively, with 12 bases between them. Germline V gene lookup returns CDR1 ENHRY and CDR2 SYGVKD. The CDR3 extends over 15 amino acids. CDR3 protein: CAISESNRWPETQYF. The DNA of the CDR3 is TGTGCCATCAGTGAGTCAAACAGGTGGCCAGAGACCCAGTACTTC.

This clone is labeled as medium-sized. This sequence joins TRBV12-3 or TRBV12-4 and TRBJ1-2; 7 bases line up with TRBD1. With V trimmed by 5 bases and J by 4 bases, 1 base remained unmatched. The length of the CDR3 is 12 residues. The chain's CDR3 is CASSTGVYGYTF. DNA of the CDR3: TGTGCCAGCAGTACAGGGGTCTATGGCTACACCTTC.

The rearrangement joins TRBV3-1 to TRBJ2-5, with 9 bases matching TRBD2. J gave up 3 bases and V 5 bases, and 10 bases lay outside the gene matches. In germline, CDR1 is LGHDT, CDR2 YNNKEL (reference sequence). This CDR3 comprises 16 residues. This CDR3 is CASSSWTSAYKETQYF. The CDR3 nucleotides read TGTGCCAGCAGCTCTTGGACTAGCGCCTACAAAGAGACCCAGTACTTC.

Many counts were recorded for this clone. The chain couples TRBV10-3 to TRBJ2-1; TRBD1 agrees at 9 bases. The CDR3 loop spans 14 amino acids. V shed 8 bases and J 7 bases; nucleotides not matched to a gene: 9. Germline V gives CDR1 ENHRY, CDR2 SYGVKD. The DNA of the CDR3 is TGTGCCATCCACCCACAGGGGGCAGGTAATGAGCAGTTCTTC. Translating gives CAIHPQGAGNEQFF.

This clone has only a few counts. This sequence joins TRBV4-2 and TRBJ2-3, with D possibly being TRBD2 (6 bases). The CDR3 is made up of 15 amino acids. Germline CDR1 LGHNA, CDR2 YNFKEQ. The V end lost 4 bases, the J end lost 0 bases, and 11 bases lay between the germline ends. The CDR3 DNA reads as TGTGCCAGCAGCCCTGGCGGGGCTAGCACAGATACGCAGTATTTT. Translation: CASSPGGASTDTQYF.

This clone was counted between two and nine times. This chain joins TRBV6-2 or TRBV6-3 and TRBJ2-7; 7 bases agree with TRBD1. Germline V CDR1 and CDR2: MNHEY, SVGEGT. The CDR3 loop spans 15 amino acids. J gave up 5 bases and V 2 bases, and 9 bases lay outside the gene matches. The DNA for the CDR3 is TGTGCCAGCAGTTACGGGGTAACAGGGGTCCACGAGCAGTACTTC. Amino acids: CASSYGVTGVHEQYF.